What follows are 24 T cell receptor beta chains derived from one specimen sequenced in a study of T cells in tuberculosis. The data were produced by immunoSEQ multiplex PCR, yet TCRdb's version contains in-frame clones alone and is incomplete. The sample has roughly 32,000 clones, over 95% seen once. Material for sequencing was PBMCs. These TCRs come from a donor aged 5-35 years with latent tuberculosis or without tuberculosis infection.

The chain has TRBV19 and TRBJ1-2, with D perhaps matching TRBD1 (5 bases). The CDR3 consists of 16 residues. Germline V lookup: CDR1 LNHDA, CDR2 SQIVND (reference sequence). V was shortened by 5 bases and J by 3 bases, with 19 bases between the two germline ends. The CDR3 loop reads CASSGEVLGDDYGYTF. CDR3 in DNA: TGTGCCAGTAGTGGGGAGGTCCTTGGGGACGACTATGGCTACACCTTC.

V gene TRBV7-2 combines with J gene TRBJ1-2, with TRBD1 matching 12 bases. The V and J ends lost 6 bases and 6 bases, in that order; junction bases with no gene match: 14. The CDR3 spans 17 residues. Germline lookup yields CDR1 SGHTA and CDR2 FQGNSA. This CDR3 reads CASSSRAGTGGRDGYTF. In DNA, the CDR3 is TGTGCCAGCAGTTCTCGTGCGGGGACAGGGGGCAGAGATGGCTACACCTTC. Complete variable domain (other parts from reference TRBV7-2 and TRBJ1-2): GAGVSQSPSNKVTEKGKDVELRCDPISGHTALYWYRQSLGQGLEFLIYFQGNSAPDKSGLPSDRFSAERTGGSVSTLTIQRTQQEDSAVYLCASSSRAGTGGRDGYTFGSGTRLTVV.

V and J are TRBV7-6 and TRBJ1-5, with 11 bases lining up with TRBD1. This CDR3 is 14 amino acids long. Trimming removed 6 bases from V and 6 bases from J; junction bases left unmatched: 4. Germline V gene lookup returns CDR1 SGHVS and CDR2 FNYEAQ. The CDR3: CASSRTGGSQPQHF. The DNA for the CDR3 is TGTGCCAGCAGTAGGACAGGGGGCTCTCAGCCCCAGCATTTT.

This clone was detected only once. The rearrangement links TRBV19 to TRBJ1-5; tentatively, D is TRBD1 (5 bases). This CDR3 spans 15 amino acids. Per germline, CDR1 LNHDA and CDR2 SQIVND (reference sequence). V lost 3 bases and J 0 bases, leaving 9 bases between the germline ends. CDR3 in amino acids: CASSMGQNSNQPQHF. CDR3 DNA: TGTGCCAGTAGTATGGGGCAGAATAGCAATCAGCCCCAGCATTTT.

The gene calls are TRBV30 and TRBJ1-3; D perhaps matches TRBD1 (5 bases). Germline assignment: CDR1 GTSNPN and CDR2 SVGIG (reference sequence). The CDR3 consists of 14 residues. Trimming left V 8 bases short and J 3 bases short, with 17 bases between. DNA for the CDR3: TGTGCCGCTCAAACGCGGGGGTATGGAAACACCATATATTTT. Its translation is CAAQTRGYGNTIYF.

The chain joins TRBV9 to TRBJ1-1, with D unresolved. Per germline, CDR1 SGDLS and CDR2 YYNGEE. Trimming took 4 bases from V and 5 from J, leaving 15 bases between them. The CDR3 consists of 14 residues. CDR3 nucleotide sequence: TGTGCCAGCAGCCCGGACGTGGGGAGGACTGAAGCTTTCTTT. Protein: CASSPDVGRTEAFF.

The rearrangement joins TRBV19 to TRBJ1-5; TRBD1 matches 7 bases. The V segment lost 3 bases and the J segment 10 bases; nucleotides outside the gene matches: 3. The CDR3 covers 12 residues. Germline CDR1 is LNHDA and CDR2 is SQIVND (reference sequence). Here the CDR3 DNA reads TGTGCCAGTAGTATGACAGGGCGACCCCAGCATTTT. Its translation: CASSMTGRPQHF.

The chain has TRBV19 and TRBJ2-2, with D unresolved. The germline V gene encodes CDR1 LNHDA and CDR2 SQIVND (reference sequence). This CDR3 comprises 12 residues. Trimming cost V 11 bases and J 3 bases, with 10 bases left between them. The CDR3 loop is CAGQKYTGELFF. The CDR3 nucleotides are TGTGCCGGCCAAAAATACACCGGGGAGCTGTTTTTT. The full variable domain, its missing parts supplied by reference TRBV19 and TRBJ2-2, is DGGITQSPKYLFRKEGQNVTLSCEQNLNHDAMYWYRQDPGQGLRLIYYSQIVNDFQKGDIAEGYSVSREKKESFPLTVTSAQKNPTAFYLCAGQKYTGELFFGEGSRLTVL.

The J gene is TRBJ2-3, the V gene TRBV5-4; TRBD2 matches 9 bases. Trimming took 6 bases from V and 9 from J; bases not matched to a gene: 14. The germline gives CDR1 SGHNT, CDR2 YYREEE (reference sequence). The CDR3 length is 15 residues. The chain's CDR3 is CASTLKRGDRPTQYF. CDR3 sequence (DNA): TGTGCCAGCACCCTGAAGCGGGGGGATCGACCGACGCAGTATTTT.

J is TRBJ1-2 and V is TRBV7-2, with D maybe TRBD1 (6 bases). Germline CDR1 reads SGHTA; CDR2 reads FQGNSA. CDR3 length equals 17 residues. Trimming removed 1 base at V and 3 bases at J, with 18 bases between. In DNA form, the CDR3 reads TGTGCCAGCAGCTTAGAATTACGAGGGGGGAGGGACTATGGCTACACCTTC. It encodes CASSLELRGGRDYGYTF.

V usage is TRBV11-2 and J usage is TRBJ2-7; 7 nucleotides align to TRBD2. V lost 1 base and J lost 3; bases outside the gene matches: 6. The CDR3 has 15 residues. Germline CDR1 SGHAT, CDR2 FQNNGV. This CDR3 reads CASSLGTGGYYEQYF. CDR3 nucleotide sequence: TGTGCCAGCAGCTTAGGGACGGGAGGCTACTACGAGCAGTACTTC.

The chain has TRBV4-1 and TRBJ2-7; 8 bases line up with TRBD2. With 3 bases clipped from V and 2 bases from J, the junction kept 3 bases outside the gene matches. CDR3 length equals 14 residues. Germline assignment: CDR1 MGHRA and CDR2 YSYEKL. CDR3 nucleotide sequence: TGCGCCAGCAGCCAGGCGGGGGGACCCTACGAGCAGTACTTC. This encodes CASSQAGGPYEQYF.

The V and J genes are TRBV6-6 and TRBJ2-4; 9 positions match TRBD2. CDR3 length: 14 residues. Germline CDR1 is MNHNY and CDR2 is SVGAGI (reference sequence). Unmatched junction bases numbered 4, after V lost 7 bases and J lost 3 bases. The CDR3 here is CASNGLANKNIQYF. The CDR3 DNA reads TGTGCCAGCAACGGACTAGCGAACAAAAACATTCAGTACTTC.

The chain is built from TRBV27 and TRBJ2-3; 14 bases align to TRBD2. V shed 5 bases and J 4 bases; nucleotides not matched to a gene: 5. The CDR3 runs 16 residues. Germline CDR1 and CDR2: MNHEY and SMNVEV (reference sequence). DNA of the CDR3: TGTGCCAGCAGTCCCTCGACTAGCGGGAGGGCAGATACGCAGTATTTT. It encodes CASSPSTSGRADTQYF.

The J gene is TRBJ1-1, the V gene TRBV21-1; the D segment call TRBD1 is taken from the table without a DNA check. TRBV21-1 is deemed a pseudogene. There are 14 residues in the CDR3. As DNA, the CDR3 is TGTGCCAGCAACCCCGGGACAGGGTTCACTGAAGCTTTCTTT. Its protein product is CASNPGTGFTEAFF.

The chain is built from TRBV10-3 and TRBJ1-4; tentative D call: TRBD1 (6 bases). The CDR3 contains 15 residues. Trimming took off 3 bases at V and 3 bases at J, with 11 bases between the two ends. Looked up from germline, CDR1 is ENHRY and CDR2 is SYGVKD. CDR3 protein: CAISDRGGSNEKLFF. CDR3 sequence (DNA): TGTGCCATCAGTGACCGAGGGGGATCTAATGAAAAACTGTTTTTT.

The chain combines TRBV7-2 with TRBJ2-7; tentative D call: TRBD2 (7 bases). The length of the CDR3 is 18 residues. Trimming took off 4 bases at V and 2 bases at J, with 24 bases between the two ends. Germline loops: CDR1 SGHTA, CDR2 FQGNSA. CDR3: CASSSPGGGYGSAYEQYF. Written as DNA, the CDR3 is TGTGCCAGCAGCTCGCCGGGGGGCGGCTACGGGAGCGCCTACGAGCAGTACTTC.

The chain joins TRBV11-2 to TRBJ2-5; possible D gene TRBD2, 5 bases. V gave up 4 bases and J gave up 5 bases, with 20 bases separating them. The CDR3 extends over 16 amino acids. Germline V gene lookup returns CDR1 SGHAT and CDR2 FQNNGV. CDR3 coding DNA: TGTGCCAGCAGCTCCCCCCCGAATGTAGGCGGGGAGACCCAGTACTTC. Its protein is CASSSPPNVGGETQYF.

This sequence joins TRBV19 and TRBJ1-6, with D maybe TRBD1 (5 bases). The CDR3 spans 15 residues. Germline values: CDR1 LNHDA, CDR2 SQIVND (reference sequence). The V end lost 3 bases, the J end lost 9 bases, and 15 bases lay between the germline ends. The CDR3 nucleotides read TGTGCCAGTAGTATCTCGGTTCAGGGCGGTTCACCCCTCCACTTT. Its translation is CASSISVQGGSPLHF.

The chain is built from TRBV2 and TRBJ2-7; 15 positions agree with TRBD2. The V segment lost 7 bases and the J segment 5 bases; nucleotides outside the gene matches: 12. This CDR3 has 17 amino acids. Germline lookup yields CDR1 SNHLY and CDR2 FYNNEI. CDR3 amino acids: CASMPGLAGGRGNEQYF. The CDR3 DNA follows: TGTGCCAGCATGCCGGGACTAGCGGGGGGACGGGGGAACGAGCAGTACTTC.

The genes are TRBV10-1 and TRBJ2-3; 12 nucleotides align to TRBD2. The ends lost 3 bases at V and 4 bases at J; junction bases unmatched: 5. The CDR3 extends over 16 amino acids. In germline, CDR1 is WNHNN, CDR2 SYGVQD (reference sequence). The CDR3 region is CASSDLGLAGSDTQYF. The DNA of the CDR3 is TGCGCCAGCAGTGATCTTGGACTAGCGGGATCAGATACGCAGTATTTT.

The chain joins TRBV15 to TRBJ1-1; 7 bases match TRBD1. CDR3 length: 14 amino acids. Looked up from germline, CDR1 is LNHNV and CDR2 is YYDKDF (reference sequence). J gave up 0 bases and V 6 bases, and 4 bases lay outside the gene matches. The CDR3 DNA reads TGTGCCACCAGTCCAGGGGGGCTGAACACTGAAGCTTTCTTT. Translation gives CATSPGGLNTEAFF.

The chain combines TRBV27 with TRBJ2-5; 8 nucleotides line up with TRBD1. The V segment lost 5 bases and the J segment 5 bases; nucleotides outside the gene matches: 7. The CDR3 contains 14 residues. From germline, CDR1 is MNHEY and CDR2 SMNVEV (reference sequence). The CDR3 sequence is CASSPDRVRETQYF. The DNA for the CDR3 is TGTGCCAGCAGTCCGGACAGGGTCCGGGAGACCCAGTACTTC.

V usage is TRBV5-4 and J usage is TRBJ2-7; 11 bases are shared with TRBD1. With 4 bases clipped from V and 6 bases from J, the junction kept 9 bases outside the gene matches. This CDR3 is built from 15 residues. Germline loops: CDR1 SGHNT, CDR2 YYREEE (reference sequence). The CDR3 is CASSPQRGQGGEQYF. CDR3 bases: TGTGCCAGCAGCCCACAAAGGGGACAGGGGGGCGAGCAGTACTTC.